This TCR beta chain was retrieved from a study of cytomegalovirus exposure and HLA in healthy donors. In the study overall: Earlier findings included 100 million to 130 million unique TCR beta sequences obtained from 180 million or so T cells. Study conclusions and caveats: Cytomegalovirus-associated status was assigned to about 150 TCR beta chains. There were some public TCRs occurring in many donors, but most TCR sequences were rare.

This clone occurred a few times. What it binds is not known. Germline assignment: CDR1 MNHNS and CDR2 SASEGT. This CDR3 spans 13 amino acids. V lost 7 bases to trimming and J lost 6 bases, with 12 bases between them. The primer mix had 60 Vbeta and 13 Jbeta primers. Assay used: immunoSEQ multiplex PCR; TCRdb lists only in-frame clones, some missing. The table lists over 150,000 clones, approximately 74% of them singletons, with about 2% in the top ten. The source material was PBMCs. The J gene is TRBJ1-4, the V gene TRBV6-1, with D maybe TRBD1 (5 bases). This clonotype was obtained from a man aged 25 to 40 in good health and CMV-seronegative. As DNA, the CDR3 is TGTGCCAGCAAGCCGCCAGGGTATGAAAAACTGTTTTTT. This encodes CASKPPGYEKLFF.